This paragraph covers one T cell receptor (beta chain) sequence. Its antigen is unknown. There are 16 residues in the CDR3. Trimming left V 6 bases short and J 7 bases short, with 21 bases between. As it was prepared, the TCRbeta library received unique molecular identifiers. From the PCR reads, TCRdb called clonotypes with MiXCR, one entry per CDR3 protein. The repertoire holds 100,000 or so distinct CDR3 sequences, with roughly 7.2% as singletons. The data derive from a study of T-cell reconstitution after alpha-beta-depleted transplantation in children. General study findings and limits: Two months or so post-transplant, alpha-beta T cells reportedly derived from several hundred expanded graft clones. The main origin of T-cell counts and diversity one year after transplant was newly produced T cells. At day 60, the high TCRbeta diversity found in some patients originated from recipient T cells and thymic progenitors that had survived.

This sequence joins TRBV12-3 or TRBV12-4 and TRBJ1-4; no clear D. The clonotype was recovered from a boy aged 2 to 10 with acute lymphoblastic leukemia, due to receive a stem cell transplant. The starting material was PBMCs, obtained before TCRalphabeta/CD19-depleted stem cell transplant. CDR3 amino acids: CASSEGPLLEGEKLFF. CDR3 coding DNA: TGTGCCAGCAGCGAAGGCCCCTTACTTGAGGGTGAAAAACTGTTTTTT.